The 15 T cell receptor beta chains given below trace back to one sample, sequenced in a study of early T cells in non-severe SARS-CoV-2 infection. In TCRdb, the 5' RACE reads were re-called with MiXCR into one record per CDR3 protein. The sample shows roughly 35,000 distinct CDR3 sequences, under 7.5% of them seen only once. Sequencing was done on a sample of whole blood. Every receptor here comes from an adult who was a healthcare worker with PCR-confirmed SARS-CoV-2 infection or an uninfected control (not recorded which).

J is TRBJ1-5 and V is TRBV6-1, with TRBD1 matching 7 bases. This CDR3 is 16 amino acids long. Per germline, CDR1 MNHNS and CDR2 SASEGT. J gave up 4 bases and V 4 bases, and 10 bases lay outside the gene matches. In nucleotides, the CDR3 is TGTGCCAGCAGTGCCCAGGGGGAGTTTAGGAATCAGCCCCAGCATTTT. Encoded protein: CASSAQGEFRNQPQHF.

The gene calls are TRBV11-2 and TRBJ2-1; D remains ambiguous. Deletions cut 5 bases from V and 5 bases from J, with 19 bases between. This CDR3 region has 16 residues. CDR1 SGHAT and CDR2 FQNNGV come from the germline V gene. CDR3 sequence reads: CASSGISIVVNNEQFF. The CDR3 DNA follows: TGTGCCAGCAGCGGAATCTCTATCGTTGTTAACAATGAGCAGTTCTTC.

There are a few counts of this clonotype. This chain connects TRBV4-2 to TRBJ2-7; possible D gene TRBD1, 5 bases. The ends were cut back, 4 bases at V and 6 bases at J, with 16 bases in the middle. Looked up from germline, CDR1 is LGHNA and CDR2 is YNFKEQ. This CDR3 contains 14 residues. The CDR3 loop is CASSRGQGFFEQYF. The DNA for the CDR3 is TGTGCCAGCAGCCGGGGTCAGGGCTTTTTCGAGCAGTACTTC.

V gene TRBV6-5 combines with J gene TRBJ2-1; 8 bases agree with TRBD1. The CDR3 contains 16 residues. With 6 bases clipped from V and 4 bases from J, the junction kept 11 bases outside the gene matches. The germline V gene has CDR1 MNHEY and CDR2 SVGAGI. This chain's CDR3 is CASRYSRDRIYNEQFF. CDR3 DNA sequence: TGTGCCAGCAGATATAGCCGGGACAGGATTTACAATGAGCAGTTCTTC.

This clonotype was counted many times. The chain joins TRBV27 to TRBJ2-7; TRBD1 aligns across 8 bases. Looked up from germline, CDR1 is MNHEY and CDR2 is SMNVEV (reference sequence). The CDR3 contains 12 residues. Trimming at V came to 6 bases and at J to 6 bases, leaving 4 bases not matched to a gene. CDR3 in amino acids: CASSQDRVEQYF. The CDR3, as DNA: TGTGCCAGCAGCCAGGACAGGGTCGAGCAGTACTTC.

This clonotype showed up many times. This rearrangement joins TRBV11-3 to TRBJ2-1; the match to TRBD2 covers 13 bases. Germline V gives CDR1 SGHNT, CDR2 YENEEA. This CDR3 has 16 amino acids. With V trimmed by 4 bases and J by 4 bases, 4 bases remained unmatched. CDR3 amino acids: CASSSGLAGAYNEQFF. The CDR3 DNA follows: TGTGCCAGCAGCTCCGGACTAGCGGGAGCTTACAATGAGCAGTTCTTC.

This clonotype was seen ten or more times. The rearrangement joins TRBV9 to TRBJ2-1; 11 bases map to TRBD2. Germline lookup yields CDR1 SGDLS and CDR2 YYNGEE. This CDR3 has 15 residues. Trimming took 3 bases from V and 9 from J; bases not matched to a gene: 8. This CDR3 is CASSEDPLAGAEQFF. The CDR3 DNA reads as TGTGCCAGCAGCGAAGACCCACTAGCGGGAGCTGAGCAGTTCTTC.

The chain is built from TRBV9 and TRBJ2-1; D is perhaps TRBD1 or TRBD2 (5 bases each). The CDR3 loop spans 13 amino acids. V lost 4 bases and J 8 bases, leaving 13 bases between the germline ends. Per germline, CDR1 SGDLS and CDR2 YYNGEE. This CDR3 reads CASSLGVGDEQFF. In DNA, the CDR3 is TGTGCCAGCAGCTTAGGGGTGGGGGATGAGCAGTTCTTC.

The table lists this clonotype with a few counts. CDR3 DNA sequence: TGCAGTGCTGATATCTCTGGGGCCAACGTCCTGACTTTC. It yields the protein CSADISGANVLTF. The chain recombines TRBV20-1 with TRBJ2-6, with no clear D. Trimming stripped 5 bases from V and 0 bases from J, with 5 bases between. Per germline, CDR1 DFQATT and CDR2 SNEGSKA (reference sequence). CDR3 size: 13 residues.

This clonotype was seen ten or more times. The chain links TRBV5-1 to TRBJ1-2; D is undetermined. The CDR3 loop spans 17 amino acids. Per germline, CDR1 SGHRS and CDR2 YFSETQ. Trimming took 4 bases from V and 2 from J, leaving 21 bases between them. The CDR3 DNA sequence: TGCGCCAGCAGCCGCCCGAGGGAGGGTTCCCAGAACTATGGCTACACCTTC. Translating it yields CASSRPREGSQNYGYTF.

This clonotype was detected ten times or more. The CDR3 nucleotides read TGCAGCGTGTTACCCTATCTCAGCGGATCTAGCGTCCGATACCAAGAGACCCAGTACTTC. Protein sequence: CSVLPYLSGSSVRYQETQYF. The rearrangement joins TRBV29-1 to TRBJ2-5; maybe TRBD2 (6 bases). The CDR3 loop spans 20 amino acids. The germline V gene has CDR1 SQVTM and CDR2 ANQGSEA. V lost 6 bases to trimming and J lost 0 bases, with 32 bases between them.

At least ten counts were recorded for this clonotype. The chain couples TRBV30 to TRBJ2-1, with no clear D. V was clipped by 0 bases and J by 7 bases, with 4 bases between them. The CDR3 consists of 11 residues. CDR1 is GTSNPN and CDR2 is SVGIG in the germline V gene (reference sequence). This chain's CDR3 is CAWSVRNEQFF. The CDR3 DNA is TGTGCCTGGAGTGTAAGGAATGAGCAGTTCTTC. The full variable domain, rest sourced from reference TRBV30 and TRBJ2-1, is SQTIHQWPATLVQPVGSPLSLECTVEGTSNPNLYWYRQAAGRGLQLLFYSVGIGQISSEVPQNLSASRPQDRQFILSSKKLLLSDSGFYLCAWSVRNEQFFGPGTRLTVL.

Many counts were recorded for this clonotype. The J gene is TRBJ2-1, the V gene TRBV29-1, with unresolved D. The CDR3 runs to 9 residues. Germline CDR1 reads SQVTM; CDR2 reads ANQGSEA. Trimming shortened V by 3 bases and J by 8 bases, and 2 bases separated the two germline ends. CDR3 sequence (DNA): TGCAGCGTTGACTATGAGCAGTTCTTC. This translates into CSVDYEQFF.

This clonotype was detected ten times or more. The chain couples TRBV20-1 to TRBJ2-1; D ambiguous. In germline, CDR1 is DFQATT, CDR2 SNEGSKA (reference sequence). The germline V and J ends were trimmed by 3 bases and 4 bases, with 4 bases remaining between them. There are 11 residues in the CDR3. DNA for the CDR3: TGCAGTGCTAGTGGGTACAATGAGCAGTTCTTC. Residues: CSASGYNEQFF.

This clonotype has a count of ten or more. The gene calls are TRBV20-1 and TRBJ2-1, with 7 positions matching TRBD2. Germline V CDR1 and CDR2: DFQATT, SNEGSKA (reference sequence). This CDR3 has 13 amino acids. J gave up 4 bases and V 0 bases, and 0 bases lay outside the gene matches. DNA of the CDR3: TGCAGTGCTAGAGATAGCGGGTACAATGAGCAGTTCTTC. Protein sequence: CSARDSGYNEQFF.